The rows below give T cell receptor beta chains drawn from one sample of a study of blood T cell repertoires in COVID-19. Clones were sequenced by immunoSEQ multiplex PCR, and TCRdb holds only the in-frame ones, with some missing. The table includes around 93,000 clones, 90% detected once. The sample was peripheral blood. The receptor source for this set is a man aged 18 to 29 with COVID-19, enrolled during active disease. Each CDR3 is given with its conserved first and last residue. D genes are given only for firm matches. A clone size is listed for some rows: how often the clone was seen (once, few, many), or a class if it is expanded.

D gene: TRBD1; clone size: NA; V gene: TRBV13; J gene: TRBJ2-7; CDR3 protein: CASSSGQGSYEQYF; CDR3 DNA: TGTGCCAGCAGTTCAGGACAGGGCTCCTACGAGCAGTACTTC
D gene: NA; clone size: NA; V gene: TRBV9; J gene: TRBJ1-2; CDR3 protein: CASSPRTDYGYTF; CDR3 DNA: TGTGCCAGCAGCCCCCGGACAGACTATGGCTACACCTTC
D gene: TRBD1; clone size: NA; V gene: TRBV28; J gene: TRBJ1-1; CDR3 protein: CASSFPGQGLDTEAFF; CDR3 DNA: TGTGCCAGCAGTTTCCCCGGACAGGGGTTGGACACTGAAGCTTTCTTT
D gene: TRBD1; clone size: few; V gene: TRBV7-8; J gene: TRBJ1-5; CDR3 protein: CASSANRDSFKPQHF; CDR3 DNA: TGTGCCAGCAGCGCCAACCGGGACAGTTTTAAGCCCCAGCATTTT
D gene: TRBD2; clone size: NA; V gene: TRBV6-2/TRBV6-3; J gene: TRBJ2-4; CDR3 protein: CASSYQLAGAMNIQYF; CDR3 DNA: TGTGCCAGCAGTTACCAACTAGCGGGAGCAATGAACATTCAGTACTTC
D gene: NA; clone size: NA; V gene: TRBV6-4; J gene: TRBJ2-4; CDR3 protein: CAIQTQLAKNIQYF; CDR3 DNA: TGTGCCATTCAAACTCAACTAGCCAAAAACATTCAGTACTTC
D gene: NA; clone size: NA; V gene: TRBV7-2; J gene: TRBJ2-3; CDR3 protein: CASSLDVVTQYF; CDR3 DNA: TGTGCCAGCAGCTTAGATGTAGTTACGCAGTATTTT
D gene: TRBD2; clone size: NA; V gene: TRBV15; J gene: TRBJ2-2; CDR3 protein: CATSRGLAGGNTGELFF; CDR3 DNA: TGTGCCACCAGCAGAGGGCTAGCGGGAGGGAACACCGGGGAGCTGTTTTTT
D gene: TRBD1; clone size: NA; V gene: TRBV13; J gene: TRBJ1-1; CDR3 protein: CASSSGQAEAFF; CDR3 DNA: TGTGCCAGCAGCTCGGGACAGGCTGAAGCTTTCTTT
D gene: TRBD2; clone size: NA; V gene: TRBV29-1; J gene: TRBJ2-1; CDR3 protein: CSGDQSGTSYNEQFF; CDR3 DNA: TGCAGCGGCGATCAGTCCGGGACTAGTTACAATGAGCAGTTCTTC
D gene: NA; clone size: NA; V gene: TRBV21-1; J gene: TRBJ2-7; CDR3 protein: CASSKSSGYEQYF; CDR3 DNA: TGTGCCAGCAGCAAATCTAGTGGCTACGAGCAGTACTTC
D gene: TRBD1; clone size: NA; V gene: TRBV28; J gene: TRBJ1-1; CDR3 protein: CATRQGRVAFF; CDR3 DNA: TGTGCCACAAGACAGGGGAGAGTAGCTTTCTTT
D gene: NA; clone size: NA; V gene: TRBV30; J gene: TRBJ1-4; CDR3 protein: CAWSVENRDEKLLF; CDR3 DNA: TGTGCCTGGAGTGTGGAGAACCGGGATGAAAAACTGCTTTTT
D gene: NA; clone size: NA; V gene: TRBV3-1/TRBV3-2; J gene: TRBJ2-2; CDR3 protein: CASSQSGSNTGELFF; CDR3 DNA: TGTGCCAGCAGCCAAAGCGGGTCGAACACCGGGGAGCTGTTTTTT
D gene: TRBD1; clone size: NA; V gene: TRBV19; J gene: TRBJ1-5; CDR3 protein: CASGGAGGGNQPQHF; CDR3 DNA: TGTGCCTCGGGGGGCGCAGGGGGCGGCAATCAGCCCCAGCATTTT
D gene: NA; clone size: NA; V gene: TRBV9; J gene: TRBJ2-1; CDR3 protein: CASSVDGSVNEQFF; CDR3 DNA: TGTGCCAGCAGCGTAGACGGGAGTGTGAATGAGCAGTTCTTC
D gene: NA; clone size: NA; V gene: TRBV7-2; J gene: TRBJ2-5; CDR3 protein: CASSLGTIEETQYF; CDR3 DNA: TGTGCCAGCAGCTTAGGGACTATCGAAGAGACCCAGTACTTC
D gene: NA; clone size: NA; V gene: TRBV15; J gene: TRBJ2-2; CDR3 protein: CATSRERWIPANTGELFF; CDR3 DNA: TGTGCCACCAGCAGGGAGAGGTGGATCCCCGCGAACACCGGGGAGCTGTTTTTT
D gene: TRBD1; clone size: once; V gene: TRBV28; J gene: TRBJ2-4; CDR3 protein: CASSSPGQGRNIQYF; CDR3 DNA: TGTGCCAGCAGTAGTCCTGGACAGGGACGAAACATTCAGTACTTC
D gene: NA; clone size: NA; V gene: TRBV11-1; J gene: TRBJ2-1; CDR3 protein: CASSLGGYNEQFF; CDR3 DNA: TGTGCCAGCAGCTTGGGGGGTTACAATGAGCAGTTCTTC
D gene: TRBD2; clone size: NA; V gene: TRBV9; J gene: TRBJ2-7; CDR3 protein: CASSVAGGYSYEQYF; CDR3 DNA: TGTGCCAGCAGCGTAGCGGGGGGTTACTCCTACGAGCAGTACTTC
D gene: TRBD1; clone size: NA; V gene: TRBV6-2/TRBV6-3; J gene: TRBJ2-5; CDR3 protein: CASSLDGPGQGGETQYF; CDR3 DNA: TGTGCCAGCAGCCTCGACGGACCGGGACAGGGAGGGGAGACCCAGTACTTC